A selection of T cell receptor beta chains follows, all from one sample in a study of blood T cell repertoires in COVID-19. Assay used: immunoSEQ multiplex PCR; TCRdb lists only in-frame clones, some missing. Of some 150,000 clones in the sample, about 91% were seen once. Input material: peripheral blood. All receptors derive from a woman in her sixties with acute or convalescent COVID-19. Each CDR3 is given with its conserved first and last residue. A D gene is named only where the DNA matches it firmly. Not every row has a clone size; where given, it reads once, few, many or a size class.

j_call clone_size v_call d_call cdr3_aa cdr3_nt
TRBJ2-7 . TRBV19 TRBD1 CASRGTGSYEQYF TGTGCCAGTAGAGGGACAGGATCCTACGAGCAGTACTTC
TRBJ1-4 . TRBV5-6 TRBD1 CASSFRQGGEKLFF TGTGCCAGCAGCTTCAGACAGGGTGGCGAAAAACTGTTTTTT
TRBJ1-5 few TRBV28 TRBD1 CASSPRTGGNQPQHF TGTGCCAGCAGTCCCCGGACAGGGGGAAATCAGCCCCAGCATTTT
TRBJ1-2 . TRBV30 . CAWSGAGRGDEGYTF TGTGCCTGGAGTGGGGCGGGCAGGGGAGACGAAGGCTACACCTTC
TRBJ2-7 . TRBV15 TRBD2 CATSRGPGGYEQYF TGTGCCACCAGCAGAGGTCCGGGGGGCTACGAGCAGTACTTC
TRBJ2-1 once TRBV5-1 TRBD2 CASSLVRGAGYNEQFF TGCGCCAGCAGCTTGGTGCGGGGGGCGGGTTACAATGAGCAGTTCTTC
TRBJ2-7 . TRBV4-1 . CASSPWTFSYEQYF TGCGCCAGCAGCCCTTGGACATTTTCCTACGAGCAGTACTTC
TRBJ1-5 . TRBV19 . CASSILGQQGRIQPQHF TGTGCCAGTAGTATCTTGGGGCAGCAGGGTCGGATTCAGCCCCAGCATTTT
TRBJ1-2 . TRBV18 TRBD1 CASSRQQGIRNYGYTF TGTGCCAGCTCACGACAACAGGGGATCAGAAACTATGGCTACACCTTC
TRBJ1-2 few TRBV7-9 . CASSQNEGSDYTF TGTGCCAGCAGCCAAAACGAGGGTAGTGACTACACCTTC
TRBJ1-2 . TRBV18 . CASSPPSGAYGYTF TGTGCCAGCTCACCACCGAGTGGGGCTTATGGCTACACCTTC
TRBJ1-5 . TRBV5-1 . CASSLDSVGNQPQHF TGCGCCAGCAGCTTGGATTCCGTCGGCAATCAGCCCCAGCATTTT
TRBJ1-1 . TRBV6-6 . CASMLSGGTEAFF TGTGCCAGCATGCTCTCTGGAGGCACTGAAGCTTTCTTT
TRBJ2-1 . TRBV5-1 . CASSLTGHNEQFF TGCGCCAGCAGCTTGACAGGACACAATGAGCAGTTCTTC
TRBJ2-7 . TRBV4-1 TRBD2 CASSQDASGGASGYEQYF TGCGCCAGCAGCCAAGACGCTAGCGGGGGGGCGTCGGGGTACGAGCAGTACTTC
TRBJ2-7 . TRBV28 TRBD1 CASIMRQGAYEQYF TGTGCCAGCATCATGCGACAGGGGGCCTACGAGCAGTACTTC
TRBJ1-1 . TRBV7-2 . CASSLVTARDTEAFF TGTGCCAGCAGCTTAGTGACAGCACGGGACACTGAAGCTTTCTTT
TRBJ2-3 . TRBV3-1/TRBV3-2 TRBD1 CASSQTGGPADTQYF TGTGCCAGCAGCCAAACAGGGGGCCCCGCGGATACGCAGTATTTT
TRBJ1-2 once TRBV4-2 . CASSQDRGWDGYTF TGTGCCAGCAGCCAAGATCGCGGATGGGATGGCTACACCTTC
TRBJ1-1 once TRBV12-3/TRBV12-4 . CASTRSRGTEAFF TGTGCCAGCACCCGGAGCAGGGGAACTGAAGCTTTCTTT
TRBJ2-5 once TRBV12-3/TRBV12-4 . CASSFGGETQYF TGTGCCAGCAGTTTCGGAGGGGAGACCCAGTACTTC
TRBJ1-2 . TRBV19 TRBD1 CASSAQTGDYGYTF TGTGCCAGTAGTGCGCAAACAGGGGACTATGGCTACACCTTC
TRBJ2-7 few TRBV7-2 . CASSPRRATYEQYF TGTGCCAGCAGCCCCCGGAGGGCAACCTACGAGCAGTACTTC
TRBJ1-2 . TRBV18 . CASSPNDPGTRGPGGYTF TGTGCCAGCTCACCGAACGACCCAGGGACAAGGGGACCCGGTGGCTACACCTTC
TRBJ1-4 . TRBV24-1 TRBD1 CATSDLFQGAREKLFF TGTGCCACCAGTGATTTGTTCCAGGGGGCTCGCGAAAAACTGTTTTTT
TRBJ1-1 . TRBV28 . CASSLLAGANTEAFF TGTGCCAGCAGTTTATTAGCGGGCGCGAACACTGAAGCTTTCTTT
TRBJ1-2 . TRBV6-4 . CASSDLGAGGYTF TGTGCCAGCAGTGACTTGGGGGCAGGGGGCTACACCTTC
TRBJ1-3 once TRBV30 . CAWIRGGNTIYF TGTGCCTGGATAAGGGGAGGAAACACCATATATTTT
TRBJ2-7 . TRBV11-2 TRBD2 CASSLFPSGGDGSYEQYF TGTGCCAGCAGCTTATTTCCTAGCGGGGGAGATGGCTCCTACGAGCAGTACTTC
TRBJ2-2 . TRBV5-5 TRBD1 CASSFLGGTGNTGELFF TGTGCCAGCAGCTTTCTTGGGGGGACAGGGAACACCGGGGAGCTGTTTTTT
TRBJ1-6 . TRBV5-4 . CASSLGTRGPLHF TGTGCCAGCAGCTTGGGGACCAGGGGACCCCTCCACTTT
TRBJ1-1 . TRBV7-3 TRBD1 CASSLKGQGTEAFF TGTGCCAGCAGCTTAAAGGGACAGGGAACTGAAGCTTTCTTT
TRBJ1-2 . TRBV3-1/TRBV3-2 . CASSRMQGLKNGYTF TGTGCCAGCAGTCGCATGCAGGGACTGAAAAATGGCTACACCTTC
TRBJ1-2 . TRBV7-2 TRBD1 CASSPGQGRFYGYTF TGTGCCAGCAGCCCGGGACAGGGAAGATTCTATGGCTACACCTTC
TRBJ2-1 . TRBV28 TRBD1 CASSAGTGLDNEQFF TGTGCCAGCAGTGCAGGGACAGGGCTAGACAATGAGCAGTTCTTC
TRBJ1-1 . TRBV18 . CASSPPPGTGTEAFF TGTGCCAGCTCACCACCGCCGGGAACCGGGACTGAAGCTTTCTTT
TRBJ2-7 . TRBV6-5 . CASTMWGISYEQYF TGTGCCAGCACCATGTGGGGCATCTCCTACGAGCAGTACTTC
TRBJ2-7 . TRBV7-9 TRBD2 CASSLGRTSGATYEQYF TGTGCCAGCAGCTTGGGTCGGACTAGCGGGGCTACCTACGAGCAGTACTTC
TRBJ1-3 . TRBV16 . CASSHLGDSGNTIYF TGTGCCAGCAGCCATCTAGGGGACTCTGGAAACACCATATATTTT
TRBJ1-5 few TRBV14 . CASSPKRAHPSRQVQPQHF TGTGCCAGCAGCCCCAAGAGGGCCCATCCTTCTAGGCAGGTTCAGCCCCAGCATTTT
TRBJ2-7 once TRBV11-3 . CASSFGQGQQYF TGTGCCAGCAGCTTCGGGCAGGGACAACAGTACTTC
TRBJ1-6 few TRBV5-4 . CASSLVGAGNNSPLHF TGTGCCAGCAGCTTGGTGGGGGCCGGGAATAATTCACCCCTCCACTTT
TRBJ1-5 . TRBV7-6 TRBD1 CASSLGQGYRNNQPQHF TGTGCCAGCAGCTTGGGACAGGGGTATAGAAACAATCAGCCCCAGCATTTT
TRBJ2-4 . TRBV9 TRBD1 CASSGGQGTIDIQYF TGTGCCAGCAGCGGGGGACAGGGGACCATTGACATTCAGTACTTC
TRBJ1-2 once TRBV6-5 TRBD1 CASSTGTGNYGYTF TGTGCCAGCAGTACCGGGACAGGGAACTATGGCTACACCTTC
TRBJ2-5 . TRBV11-3 . CASSRDQETQYF TGTGCCAGCAGCCGGGACCAAGAGACCCAGTACTTC
TRBJ2-3 once TRBV5-1 TRBD1 CASSPGGFTDTQYF TGCGCCAGCAGCCCAGGGGGATTCACAGATACGCAGTATTTT
TRBJ1-2 once TRBV7-9 . CASSLVQNYGYTF TGTGCCAGCAGCTTAGTACAGAACTATGGCTACACCTTC
TRBJ2-5 . TRBV6-5 . CASSYSGVRGGETQYF TGTGCCAGCAGTTACTCAGGGGTACGGGGAGGAGAGACCCAGTACTTC